This T cell receptor (beta chain) is from a study of shared clonotypes between healthy human individuals. Caucasian adults residing in Nashville, Tennessee made up all the donors. Both subsets, CD45RA+ naive and CD45RA-negative memory, were split from the CD4+ cells. CDR1 LGHNA and CDR2 YNFKEQ come from the germline V gene. The CDR3 is made up of 13 amino acids. V lost 4 bases to trimming and J lost 4 bases, with 8 bases between them. Using immunoSEQ multiplex PCR, the repertoire was profiled, and TCRdb retains in-frame clones only, with some absent. The sample lists over a million clones, about 96% occurring once.

Sequenced input: naive CD4+ T cells sorted from blood. Subset described: CD45RA+ positively selected. The source is a man aged 30 to 45 in good health. The V call is TRBV4-2, the J call TRBJ1-5; D might be TRBD1 (6 bases). CDR3 in DNA: TGTGCCAGCAGCCCAACAGGGAATCAGCCCCAGCATTTT. Protein sequence: CASSPTGNQPQHF.